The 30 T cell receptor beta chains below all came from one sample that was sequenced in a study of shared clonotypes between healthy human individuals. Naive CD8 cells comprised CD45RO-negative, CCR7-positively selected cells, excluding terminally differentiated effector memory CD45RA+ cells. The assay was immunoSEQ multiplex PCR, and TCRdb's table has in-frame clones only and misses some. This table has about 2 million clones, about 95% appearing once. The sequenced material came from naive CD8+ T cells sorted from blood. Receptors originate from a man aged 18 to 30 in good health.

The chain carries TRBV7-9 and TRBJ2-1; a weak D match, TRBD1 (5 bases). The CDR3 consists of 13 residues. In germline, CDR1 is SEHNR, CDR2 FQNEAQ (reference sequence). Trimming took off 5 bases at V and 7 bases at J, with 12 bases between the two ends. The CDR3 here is CASSPLGRNEQFF. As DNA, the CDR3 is TGTGCCAGCAGCCCCTTGGGGCGGAATGAGCAGTTCTTC.

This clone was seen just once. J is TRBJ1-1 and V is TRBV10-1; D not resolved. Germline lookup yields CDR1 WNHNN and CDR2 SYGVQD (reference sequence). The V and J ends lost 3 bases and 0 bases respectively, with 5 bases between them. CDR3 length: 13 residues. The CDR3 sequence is CASSEWMNTEAFF. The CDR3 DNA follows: TGCGCCAGCAGTGAATGGATGAACACTGAAGCTTTCTTT.

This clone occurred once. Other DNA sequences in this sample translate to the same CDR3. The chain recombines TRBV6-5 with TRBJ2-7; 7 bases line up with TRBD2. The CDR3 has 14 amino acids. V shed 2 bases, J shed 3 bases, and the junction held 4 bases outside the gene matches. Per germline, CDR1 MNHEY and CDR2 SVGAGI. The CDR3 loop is CASSYGGRGYEQYF. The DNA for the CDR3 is TGTGCCAGCAGTTACGGCGGGAGAGGCTACGAGCAGTACTTC.

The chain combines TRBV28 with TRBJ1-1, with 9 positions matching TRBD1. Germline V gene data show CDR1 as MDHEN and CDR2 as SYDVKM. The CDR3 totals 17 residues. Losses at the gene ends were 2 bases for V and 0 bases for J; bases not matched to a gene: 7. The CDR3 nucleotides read TGTGCCAGCAGTTTACATTCAACAGGGGGCTTGAACACTGAAGCTTTCTTT. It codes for CASSLHSTGGLNTEAFF.

Here the CDR3 DNA reads TGTGCCAGCAGCGGAGGGAGATCCACTGAAGCTTTCTTT. Translating it yields CASSGGRSTEAFF. J is TRBJ1-1 and V is TRBV13; D gene uncertain. Looked up from germline, CDR1 is PRHDT and CDR2 is FYEKMQ (reference sequence). The CDR3 extends over 13 amino acids. Trimming stripped 5 bases from V and 4 bases from J, with 11 bases between.

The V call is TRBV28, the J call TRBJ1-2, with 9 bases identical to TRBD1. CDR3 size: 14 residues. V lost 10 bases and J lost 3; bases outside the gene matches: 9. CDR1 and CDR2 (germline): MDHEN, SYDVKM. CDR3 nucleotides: TGTGCCATCTCCGAAGGGACAGGGTACTATGGCTACACCTTC. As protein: CAISEGTGYYGYTF.

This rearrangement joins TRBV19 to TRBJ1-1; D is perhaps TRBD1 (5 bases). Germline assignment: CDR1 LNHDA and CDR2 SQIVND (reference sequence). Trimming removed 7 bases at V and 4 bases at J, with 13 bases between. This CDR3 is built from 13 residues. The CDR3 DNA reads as TGTGCCAGTATAGGGGTTGGAGGCACTGAAGCTTTCTTT. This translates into CASIGVGGTEAFF.

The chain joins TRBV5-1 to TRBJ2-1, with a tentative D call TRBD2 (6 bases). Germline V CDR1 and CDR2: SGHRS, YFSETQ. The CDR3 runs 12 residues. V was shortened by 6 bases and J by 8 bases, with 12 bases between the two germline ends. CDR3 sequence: CASMEGRDEQFF. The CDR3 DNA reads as TGCGCCAGCATGGAGGGTAGGGATGAGCAGTTCTTC.

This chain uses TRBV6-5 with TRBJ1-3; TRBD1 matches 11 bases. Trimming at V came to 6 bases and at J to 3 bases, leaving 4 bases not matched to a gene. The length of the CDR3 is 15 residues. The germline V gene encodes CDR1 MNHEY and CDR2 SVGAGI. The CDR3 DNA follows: TGTGCCAGCAGCCCGGACAGGGGGCATGGAAACACCATATATTTT. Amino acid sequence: CASSPDRGHGNTIYF.

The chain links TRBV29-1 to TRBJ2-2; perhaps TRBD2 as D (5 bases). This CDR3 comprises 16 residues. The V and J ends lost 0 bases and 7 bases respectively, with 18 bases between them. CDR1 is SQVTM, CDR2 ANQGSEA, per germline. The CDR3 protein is CSVEDRREGRDGELFF. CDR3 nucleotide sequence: TGCAGCGTTGAAGATAGGAGAGAGGGCCGGGACGGGGAGCTGTTTTTT.

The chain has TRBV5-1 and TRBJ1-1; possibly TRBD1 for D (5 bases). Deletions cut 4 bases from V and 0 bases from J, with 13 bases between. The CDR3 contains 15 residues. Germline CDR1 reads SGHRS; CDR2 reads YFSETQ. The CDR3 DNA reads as TGCGCCAGCAGCCCCAATGGGGGACTGAACACTGAAGCTTTCTTT. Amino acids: CASSPNGGLNTEAFF.

The CDR3 protein is CASSPTAGYEQYF. CDR3 coding DNA: TGTGCCAGCAGCCCTACGGCAGGTTACGAGCAGTACTTC. The J gene is TRBJ2-7, the V gene TRBV11-2; the D is unclear. This CDR3 region has 13 residues. Germline V gene sequence: CDR1 SGHAT, CDR2 FQNNGV. Trimming removed 5 bases at V and 4 bases at J, with 12 bases between.

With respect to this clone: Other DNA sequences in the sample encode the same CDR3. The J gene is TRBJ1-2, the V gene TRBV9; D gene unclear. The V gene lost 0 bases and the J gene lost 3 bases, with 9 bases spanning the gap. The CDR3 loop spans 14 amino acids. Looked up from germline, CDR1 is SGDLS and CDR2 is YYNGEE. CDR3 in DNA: TGTGCCAGCAGCGTAGGGGCAGCGGACTATGGCTACACCTTC. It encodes CASSVGAADYGYTF.

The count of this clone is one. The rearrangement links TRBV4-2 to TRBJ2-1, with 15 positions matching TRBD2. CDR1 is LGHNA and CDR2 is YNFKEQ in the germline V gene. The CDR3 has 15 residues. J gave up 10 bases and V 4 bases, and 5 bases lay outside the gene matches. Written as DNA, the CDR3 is TGTGCCAGCAGCCTCGGGACTAGCGGGGGGTGGGAGCAGTTCTTC. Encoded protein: CASSLGTSGGWEQFF.

This CDR3 reads CASSPRTSGRTDTQYF. The CDR3 DNA reads TGTGCCAGCAGCCCTCGGACTAGCGGGAGGACAGATACGCAGTATTTT. V usage is TRBV9 and J usage is TRBJ2-3, with 14 nucleotides matching TRBD2. The junction had 4 bases not matched to a gene; V was cut back by 4 bases and J by 3 bases. Germline values: CDR1 SGDLS, CDR2 YYNGEE. The CDR3 totals 16 residues.

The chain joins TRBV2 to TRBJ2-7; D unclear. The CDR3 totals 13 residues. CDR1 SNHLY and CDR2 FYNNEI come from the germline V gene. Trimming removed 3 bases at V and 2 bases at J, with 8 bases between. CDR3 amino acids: CASSEDLPYEQYF. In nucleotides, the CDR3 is TGTGCCAGCAGTGAGGATCTTCCCTACGAGCAGTACTTC.

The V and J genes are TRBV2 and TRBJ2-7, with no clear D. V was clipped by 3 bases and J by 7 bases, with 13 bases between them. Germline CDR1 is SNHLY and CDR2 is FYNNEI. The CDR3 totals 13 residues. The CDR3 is CASSESDGGEQYF. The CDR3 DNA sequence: TGTGCCAGCAGTGAGTCGGACGGTGGGGAGCAGTACTTC.

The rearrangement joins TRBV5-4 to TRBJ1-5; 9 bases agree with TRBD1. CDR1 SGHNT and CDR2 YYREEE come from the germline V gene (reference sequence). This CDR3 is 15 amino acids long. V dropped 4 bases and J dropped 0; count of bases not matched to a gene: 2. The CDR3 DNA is TGTGCCAGCAGCGCGGGACAGGGTAGCAATCAGCCCCAGCATTTT. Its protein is CASSAGQGSNQPQHF. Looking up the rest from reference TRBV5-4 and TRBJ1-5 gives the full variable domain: ETGVTQSPTHLIKTRGQQVTLRCSSQSGHNTVSWYQQALGQGPQFIFQYYREEENGRGNFPPRFSGLQFPNYSSELNVNALELDDSALYLCASSAGQGSNQPQHFGDGTRLSIL.

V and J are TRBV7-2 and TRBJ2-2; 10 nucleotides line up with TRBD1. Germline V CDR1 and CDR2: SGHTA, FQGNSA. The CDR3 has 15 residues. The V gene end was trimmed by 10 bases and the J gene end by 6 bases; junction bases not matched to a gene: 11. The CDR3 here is CAIHRDRGVPGELFF. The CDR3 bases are TGTGCCATTCACCGGGACAGGGGTGTTCCCGGGGAGCTGTTTTTT.

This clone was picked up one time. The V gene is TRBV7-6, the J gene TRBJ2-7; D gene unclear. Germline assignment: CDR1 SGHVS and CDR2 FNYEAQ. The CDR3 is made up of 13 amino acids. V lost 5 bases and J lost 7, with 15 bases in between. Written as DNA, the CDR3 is TGTGCCAGCAGCGAAACCTACCAGAGTGAGCAGTACTTC. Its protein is CASSETYQSEQYF. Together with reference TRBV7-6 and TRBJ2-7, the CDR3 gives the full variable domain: GAGVSQSPRYKVTKRGQDVALRCDPISGHVSLYWYRQALGQGPEFLTYFNYEAQQDKSGLPNDRFSAERPEGSISTLTIQRTEQRDSAMYRCASSETYQSEQYFGPGTRLTVT.

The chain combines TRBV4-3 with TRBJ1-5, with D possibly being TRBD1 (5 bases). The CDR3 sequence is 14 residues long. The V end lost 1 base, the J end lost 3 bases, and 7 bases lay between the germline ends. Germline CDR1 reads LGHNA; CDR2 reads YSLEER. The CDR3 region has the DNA TGCGCCAGCAGCCAAGTAGGGACCAATCAGCCCCAGCATTTT. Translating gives CASSQVGTNQPQHF.

The CDR3 sequence: CASSEVALAKNIQYF. The CDR3 DNA follows: TGTGCCAGCAGTGAGGTGGCGCTAGCCAAAAACATTCAGTACTTC. This chain links TRBV25-1 with TRBJ2-4; D is uncertain. Germline assignment: CDR1 MGHDK and CDR2 SYGVNS. The CDR3 totals 15 residues. The V and J ends lost 3 bases and 0 bases respectively, with 9 bases between them.

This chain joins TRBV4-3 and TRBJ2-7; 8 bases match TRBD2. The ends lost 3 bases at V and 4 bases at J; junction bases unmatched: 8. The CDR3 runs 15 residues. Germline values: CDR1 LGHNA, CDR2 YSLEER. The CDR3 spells CASSQTKAGGYEQYF. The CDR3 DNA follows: TGCGCCAGCAGCCAGACTAAGGCGGGAGGTTACGAGCAGTACTTC.

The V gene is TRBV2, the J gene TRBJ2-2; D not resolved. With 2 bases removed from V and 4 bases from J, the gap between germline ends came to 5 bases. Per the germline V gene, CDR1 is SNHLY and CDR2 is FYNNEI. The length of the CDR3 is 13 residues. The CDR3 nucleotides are TGTGCCAGCAGTGAATTCTTCACCGGGGAGCTGTTTTTT. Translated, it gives CASSEFFTGELFF.

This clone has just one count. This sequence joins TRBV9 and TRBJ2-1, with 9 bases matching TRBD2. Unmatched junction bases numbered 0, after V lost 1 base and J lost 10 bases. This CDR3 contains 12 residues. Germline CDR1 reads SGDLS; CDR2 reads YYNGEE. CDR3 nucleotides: TGTGCCAGCAGCGTACTAGCGGGGGAGCAGTTCTTC. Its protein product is CASSVLAGEQFF.

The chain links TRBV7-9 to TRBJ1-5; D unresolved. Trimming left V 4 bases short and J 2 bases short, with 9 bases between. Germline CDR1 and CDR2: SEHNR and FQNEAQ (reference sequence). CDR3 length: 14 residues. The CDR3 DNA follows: TGTGCCAGCAGCTCAGAGGCCGGCAATCAGCCCCAGCATTTT. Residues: CASSSEAGNQPQHF.

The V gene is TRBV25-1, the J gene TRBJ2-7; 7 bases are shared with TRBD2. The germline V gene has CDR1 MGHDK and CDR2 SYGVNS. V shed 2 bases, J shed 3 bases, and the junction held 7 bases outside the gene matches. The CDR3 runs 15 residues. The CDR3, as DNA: TGTGCCAGCAGTGAAGGGTCGGGAGGCTACTACGAGCAGTACTTC. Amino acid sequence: CASSEGSGGYYEQYF.

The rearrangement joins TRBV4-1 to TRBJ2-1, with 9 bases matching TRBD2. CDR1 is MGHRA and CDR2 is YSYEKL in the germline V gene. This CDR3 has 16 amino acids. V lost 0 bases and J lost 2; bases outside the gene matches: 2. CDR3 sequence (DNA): TGCGCCAGCAGCCAAGAGATAGCGGGGGCCTACAATGAGCAGTTCTTC. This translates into CASSQEIAGAYNEQFF.

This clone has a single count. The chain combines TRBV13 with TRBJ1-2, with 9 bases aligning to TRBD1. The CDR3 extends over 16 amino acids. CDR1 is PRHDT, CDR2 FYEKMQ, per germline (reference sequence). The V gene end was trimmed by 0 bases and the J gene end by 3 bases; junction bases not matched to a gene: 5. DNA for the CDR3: TGTGCCAGCAGCTTAGGAGGACAGGGGTGGGACTATGGCTACACCTTC. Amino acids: CASSLGGQGWDYGYTF.

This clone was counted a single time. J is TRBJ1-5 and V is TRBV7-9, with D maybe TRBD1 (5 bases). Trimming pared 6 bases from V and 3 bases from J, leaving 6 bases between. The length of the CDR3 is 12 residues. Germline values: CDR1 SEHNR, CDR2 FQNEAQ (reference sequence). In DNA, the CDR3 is TGTGCCAGCAGACAGGACAATCAGCCCCAGCATTTT. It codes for CASRQDNQPQHF.